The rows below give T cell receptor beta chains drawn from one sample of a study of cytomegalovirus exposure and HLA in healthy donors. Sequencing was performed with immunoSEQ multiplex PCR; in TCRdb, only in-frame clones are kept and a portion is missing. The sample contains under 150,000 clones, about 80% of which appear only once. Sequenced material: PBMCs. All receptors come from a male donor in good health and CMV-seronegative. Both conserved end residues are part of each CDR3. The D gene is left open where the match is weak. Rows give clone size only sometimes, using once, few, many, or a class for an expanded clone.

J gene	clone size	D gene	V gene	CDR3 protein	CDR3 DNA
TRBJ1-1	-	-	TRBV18	CASSLLDRNTEAFF	TGTGCCAGCTCACTACTCGACAGGAACACTGAAGCTTTCTTT
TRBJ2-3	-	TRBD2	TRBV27	CASTAGGTDTQYF	TGTGCCAGCACAGCGGGGGGGACAGATACGCAGTATTTT
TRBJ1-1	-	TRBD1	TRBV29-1	CSGRTGQEAFF	TGCAGCGGGAGGACAGGACAAGAAGCTTTCTTT
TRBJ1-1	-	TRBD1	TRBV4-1	CASSPGQGGTEAFF	TGCGCCAGCAGCCCAGGACAGGGGGGGACTGAAGCTTTCTTT
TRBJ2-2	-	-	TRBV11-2	CASSAQGSTGELFF	TGTGCCAGCAGCGCGCAGGGTAGTACCGGGGAGCTGTTTTTT
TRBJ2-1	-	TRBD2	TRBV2	CANSEALPGGNEQFF	TGTGCCAACAGTGAAGCGCTTCCGGGGGGGAATGAGCAGTTCTTC
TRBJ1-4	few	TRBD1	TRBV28	CASSSTGGPTNEKLFF	TGTGCCAGCAGTTCAACAGGGGGCCCAACTAATGAAAAACTGTTTTTT
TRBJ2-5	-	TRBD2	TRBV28	CASSLSGAGGLETQYF	TGTGCCAGCAGTTTGTCGGGTGCGGGGGGGTTGGAGACCCAGTACTTC
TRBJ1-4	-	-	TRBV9	CASSKEGGEKLFF	TGTGCCAGCAGCAAAGAGGGAGGGGAAAAACTGTTTTTT
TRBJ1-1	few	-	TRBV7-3	CASSLGGSAEAFF	TGTGCCAGCAGCTTAGGCGGAAGCGCTGAAGCTTTCTTT
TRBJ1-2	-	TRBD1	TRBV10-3	CAISGTGNYGYTF	TGTGCCATCAGTGGGACAGGGAACTATGGCTACACCTTC
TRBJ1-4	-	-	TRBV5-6	CASSSRGGTNEKLFF	TGTGCCAGCAGCTCCAGGGGCGGTACTAATGAAAAACTGTTTTTT
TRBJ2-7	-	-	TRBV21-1	CASSKARRTGCEQYF	TGTGCCAGCAGCAAAGCGCGTAGGACAGGGTGCGAGCAGTACTTC
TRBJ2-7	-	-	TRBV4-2	CASSQPTGEQYF	TGTGCCAGCAGCCAACCGACAGGCGAGCAGTACTTC
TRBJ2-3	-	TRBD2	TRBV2	CAIGGSYTDTQYF	TGTGCCATCGGGGGGTCCTACACAGATACGCAGTATTTT
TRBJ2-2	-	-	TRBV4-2	CASSQVVQGNTGELFF	TGTGCCAGCAGCCAAGTTGTCCAGGGAAACACCGGGGAGCTGTTTTTT
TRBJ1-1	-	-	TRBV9	CASSVGGRLSEAFF	TGTGCCAGCAGCGTAGGGGGGAGGCTGTCTGAAGCTTTCTTT
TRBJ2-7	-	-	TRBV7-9	CASSSAANQAAGYEQYF	TGTGCCAGCAGTTCGGCGGCCAACCAAGCCGCGGGCTACGAGCAGTACTTC
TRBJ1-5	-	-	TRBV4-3	CASSREQGQPQHF	TGCGCCAGCAGCCGGGAACAGGGCCAGCCCCAGCATTTT
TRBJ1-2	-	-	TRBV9	CASSSPGLPVAGYTF	TGTGCCAGCAGCTCCCCGGGACTCCCGGTCGCGGGCTACACCTTC
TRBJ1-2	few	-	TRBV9	CASSVERESYGYTF	TGTGCCAGCAGCGTAGAGCGGGAGAGCTATGGCTACACCTTC
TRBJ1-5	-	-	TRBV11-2	CASSPAGGLGPQHF	TGTGCCAGCAGCCCCGCGGGGGGGTTGGGGCCCCAGCATTTT
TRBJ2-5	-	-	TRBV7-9	CASSLAGGQETQYF	TGTGCCAGCAGCTTAGCTGGGGGGCAAGAGACCCAGTACTTC
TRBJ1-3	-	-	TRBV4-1	CASSPSVSYSGNTIYF	TGCGCCAGCAGCCCGTCCGTTTCTTACTCTGGAAACACCATATATTTT
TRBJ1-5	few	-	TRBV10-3	CAIKGSNQPQHF	TGTGCCATCAAGGGGAGCAATCAGCCCCAGCATTTT
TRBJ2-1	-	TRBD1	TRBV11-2	CASSLEAGGYNEQFF	TGTGCCAGCAGCTTAGAGGCAGGGGGCTACAATGAGCAGTTCTTC
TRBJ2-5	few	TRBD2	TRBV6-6	CASSYSLIAGGETQYF	TGTGCCAGCAGTTACTCGTTGATAGCGGGGGGTGAGACCCAGTACTTC
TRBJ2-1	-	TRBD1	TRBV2	CASSVDRGFGNEQFF	TGTGCCAGCAGTGTGGACAGGGGATTTGGGAATGAGCAGTTCTTC
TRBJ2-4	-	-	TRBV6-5	CASRNDRLAKNIQYF	TGTGCCAGCAGGAATGATAGACTAGCCAAAAACATTCAGTACTTC
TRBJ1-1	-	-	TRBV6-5	CASSYLADKIGHEAFF	TGTGCCAGCAGTTATTTAGCAGATAAAATCGGCCATGAAGCTTTCTTT
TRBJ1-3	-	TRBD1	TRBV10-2	CASSERQGVGNTIYF	TGCGCCAGCAGTGAACGACAGGGGGTTGGAAACACCATATATTTT